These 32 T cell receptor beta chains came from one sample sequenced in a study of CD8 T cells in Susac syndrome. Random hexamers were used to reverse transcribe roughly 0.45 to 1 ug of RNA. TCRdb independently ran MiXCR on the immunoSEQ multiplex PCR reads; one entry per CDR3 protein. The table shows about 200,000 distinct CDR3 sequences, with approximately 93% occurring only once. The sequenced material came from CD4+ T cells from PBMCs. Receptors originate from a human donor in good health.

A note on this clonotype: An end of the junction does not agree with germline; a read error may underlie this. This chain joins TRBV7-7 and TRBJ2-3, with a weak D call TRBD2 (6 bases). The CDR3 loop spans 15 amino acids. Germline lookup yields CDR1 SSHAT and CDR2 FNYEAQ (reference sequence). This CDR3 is CASSPRGPGADTQYF. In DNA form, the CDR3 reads TGTGCTAGCAGCCCCCGGGGCCCGGGGGCAGATACGCAGTATTTT. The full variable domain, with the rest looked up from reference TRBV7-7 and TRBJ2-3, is GAGVSQSPRYKVTKRGQDVTLRCDPISSHATLYWYQQALGQGPEFLTYFNYEAQPDKSGLPSDRFSAERPEGSISTLTIQRTEQRDSAMYRCASSPRGPGADTQYFGPGTRLTVL.

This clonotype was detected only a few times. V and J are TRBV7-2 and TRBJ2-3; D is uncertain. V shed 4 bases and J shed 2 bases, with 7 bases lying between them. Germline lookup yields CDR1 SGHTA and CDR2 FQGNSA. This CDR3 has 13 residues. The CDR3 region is CASSSAPTDTQYF. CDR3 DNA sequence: TGTGCCAGCAGCTCCGCCCCCACAGATACGCAGTATTTT.

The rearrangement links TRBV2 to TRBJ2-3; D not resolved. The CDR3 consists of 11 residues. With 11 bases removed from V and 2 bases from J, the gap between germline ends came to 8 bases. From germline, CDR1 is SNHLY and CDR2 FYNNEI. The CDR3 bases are TGTGCCGCCCGGACCACAGATACGCAGTATTTT. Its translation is CAARTTDTQYF.

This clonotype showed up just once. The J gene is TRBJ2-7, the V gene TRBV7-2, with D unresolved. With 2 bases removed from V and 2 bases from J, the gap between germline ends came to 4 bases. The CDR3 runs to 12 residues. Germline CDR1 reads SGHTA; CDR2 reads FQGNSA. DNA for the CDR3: TGTGCCAGCAGCTTATCCCCCTACGAGCAGTACGTC. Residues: CASSLSPYEQYV.

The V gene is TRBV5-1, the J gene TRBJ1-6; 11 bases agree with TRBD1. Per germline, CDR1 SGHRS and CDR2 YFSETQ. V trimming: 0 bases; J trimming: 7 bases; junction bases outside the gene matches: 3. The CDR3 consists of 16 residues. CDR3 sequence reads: CASSLGGTGGNSPLHF. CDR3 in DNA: TGCGCCAGCAGCTTGGGAGGGACAGGGGGAAATTCACCCCTCCACTTT.

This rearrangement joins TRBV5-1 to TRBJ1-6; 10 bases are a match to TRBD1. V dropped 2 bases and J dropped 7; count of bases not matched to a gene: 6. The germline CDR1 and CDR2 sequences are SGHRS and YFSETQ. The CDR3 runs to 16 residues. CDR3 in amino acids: CASSFGRGQGNSPLHF. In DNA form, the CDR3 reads TGCGCCAGCAGCTTCGGACGGGGACAGGGGAATTCACCCCTCCACTTT.

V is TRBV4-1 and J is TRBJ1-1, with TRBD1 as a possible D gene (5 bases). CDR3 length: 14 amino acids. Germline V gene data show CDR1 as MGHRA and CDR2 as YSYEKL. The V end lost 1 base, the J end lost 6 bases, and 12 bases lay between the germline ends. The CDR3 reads CASSQGGVTAEAFF. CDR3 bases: TGCGCCAGCAGCCAAGGGGGGGTGACAGCTGAAGCTTTCTTT.

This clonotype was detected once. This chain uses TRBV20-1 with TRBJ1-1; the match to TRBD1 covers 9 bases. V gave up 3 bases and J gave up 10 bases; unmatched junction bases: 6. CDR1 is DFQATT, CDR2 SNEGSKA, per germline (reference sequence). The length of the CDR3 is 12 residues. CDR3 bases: TGCAGTGCTAGGCCCGGGACAGGGTCAGCTTTCTTT. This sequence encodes CSARPGTGSAFF.

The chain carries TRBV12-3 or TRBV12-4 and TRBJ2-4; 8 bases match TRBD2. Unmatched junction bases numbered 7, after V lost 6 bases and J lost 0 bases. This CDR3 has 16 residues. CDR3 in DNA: TGTGCCAGCAGACTCCAGCGGGAGTTAGCCAAAAACATTCAGTACTTC. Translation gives CASRLQRELAKNIQYF.

This CDR3 reads CASSYRDPNTEAFF. Written as DNA, the CDR3 is TGTGCCAGCAGCTACCGGGACCCGAACACTGAAGCTTTCTTT. The V gene is TRBV7-9, the J gene TRBJ1-1; a weak D match, TRBD1 (5 bases). Germline V gives CDR1 SEHNR, CDR2 FQNEAQ (reference sequence). V was clipped by 4 bases and J by 1 base, with 10 bases between them. The CDR3 totals 14 residues.

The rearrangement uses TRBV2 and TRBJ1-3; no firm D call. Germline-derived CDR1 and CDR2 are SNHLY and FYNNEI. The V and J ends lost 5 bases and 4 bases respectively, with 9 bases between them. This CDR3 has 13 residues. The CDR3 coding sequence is TGTGCCAGCAGTTCCGGGAGGGGAAACACCATATATTTT. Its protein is CASSSGRGNTIYF.

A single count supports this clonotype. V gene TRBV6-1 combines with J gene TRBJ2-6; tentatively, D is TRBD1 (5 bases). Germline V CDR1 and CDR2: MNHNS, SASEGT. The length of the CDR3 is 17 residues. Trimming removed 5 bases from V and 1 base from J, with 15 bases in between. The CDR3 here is CASSTGLLYSGANVLTF. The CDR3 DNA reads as TGTGCCAGCAGTACAGGATTGCTATATTCTGGGGCCAACGTCCTGACTTTC.

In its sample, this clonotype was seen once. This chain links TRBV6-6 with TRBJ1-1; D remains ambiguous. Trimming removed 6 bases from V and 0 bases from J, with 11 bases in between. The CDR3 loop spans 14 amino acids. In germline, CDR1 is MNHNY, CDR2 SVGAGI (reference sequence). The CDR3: CASREGVMNTEAFF. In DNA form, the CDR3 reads TGTGCCAGCAGGGAGGGTGTTATGAACACTGAAGCTTTCTTT.

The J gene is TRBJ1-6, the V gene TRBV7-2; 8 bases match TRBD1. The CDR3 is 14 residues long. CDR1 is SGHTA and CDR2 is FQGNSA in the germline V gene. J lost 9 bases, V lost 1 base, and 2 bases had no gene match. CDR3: CASSLGTGTSPLHF. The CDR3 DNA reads TGTGCCAGCAGCTTAGGGACAGGGACTTCACCCCTCCACTTT. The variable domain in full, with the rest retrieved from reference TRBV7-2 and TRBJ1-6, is GAGVSQSPSNKVTEKGKDVELRCDPISGHTALYWYRQSLGQGLEFLIYFQGNSAPDKSGLPSDRFSAERTGGSVSTLTIQRTQQEDSAVYLCASSLGTGTSPLHFGNGTRLTVT.

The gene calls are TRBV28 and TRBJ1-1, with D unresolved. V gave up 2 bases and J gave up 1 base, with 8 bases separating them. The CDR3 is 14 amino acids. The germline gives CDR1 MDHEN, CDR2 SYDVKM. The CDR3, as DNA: TGTGCCAGCAGTTTAAGGCATAGGAACACTGAAGCTTTCTTT. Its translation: CASSLRHRNTEAFF.

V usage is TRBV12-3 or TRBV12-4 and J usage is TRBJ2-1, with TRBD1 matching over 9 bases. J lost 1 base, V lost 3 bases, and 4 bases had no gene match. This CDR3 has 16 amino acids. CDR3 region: CASSFLGQGSYNEQFF. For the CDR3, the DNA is TGTGCCAGCAGTTTTTTAGGACAGGGGTCCTACAATGAGCAGTTCTTC.

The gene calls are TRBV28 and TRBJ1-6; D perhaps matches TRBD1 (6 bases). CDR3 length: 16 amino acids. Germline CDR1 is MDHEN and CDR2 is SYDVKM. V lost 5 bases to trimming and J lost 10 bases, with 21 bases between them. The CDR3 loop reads CASSPQQGFGQSPLHF. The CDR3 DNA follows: TGTGCCAGCAGTCCCCAGCAGGGGTTTGGACAGTCACCCCTCCACTTT.

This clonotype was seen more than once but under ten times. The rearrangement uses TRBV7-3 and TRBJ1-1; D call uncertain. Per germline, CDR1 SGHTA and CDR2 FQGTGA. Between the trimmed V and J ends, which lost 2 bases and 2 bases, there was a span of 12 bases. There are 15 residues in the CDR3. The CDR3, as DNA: TGTGCCAGCAGCTTATCCGGGTTGGGAAACACTGAAGCTTTCTTT. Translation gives CASSLSGLGNTEAFF.

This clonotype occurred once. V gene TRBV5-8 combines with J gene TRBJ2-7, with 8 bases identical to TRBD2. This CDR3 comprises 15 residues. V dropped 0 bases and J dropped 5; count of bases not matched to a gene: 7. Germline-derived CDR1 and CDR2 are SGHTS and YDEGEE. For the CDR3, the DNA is TGTGCCAGCAGCTTGGGACTAGCGTCAGGCCACGAGCAGTACTTC. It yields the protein CASSLGLASGHEQYF. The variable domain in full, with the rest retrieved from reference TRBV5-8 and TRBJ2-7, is EAGVTQSPTHLIKTRGQQATLRCSPISGHTSVYWYQQALGLGLQFLLWYDEGEERNRGNFPPRFSGRQFPNYSSELNVNALELEDSALYLCASSLGLASGHEQYFGPGTRLTVT.

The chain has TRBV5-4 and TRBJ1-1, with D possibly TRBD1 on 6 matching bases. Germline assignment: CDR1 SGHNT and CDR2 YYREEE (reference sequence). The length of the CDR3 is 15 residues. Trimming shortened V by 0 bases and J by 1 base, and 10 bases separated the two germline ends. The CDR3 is CASSLVGTPNTEAFF. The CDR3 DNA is TGTGCCAGCAGCTTGGTAGGGACACCGAACACTGAAGCTTTCTTT.

CDR3 nucleotides: TGTGCCAGCAGTTCCTGGCGGACAGACACCGGGGAGCTGTTTTTT. It yields the protein CASSSWRTDTGELFF. The J gene is TRBJ2-2, the V gene TRBV28; D is perhaps TRBD1 (6 bases). Per the germline V gene, CDR1 is MDHEN and CDR2 is SYDVKM. Trimming took 4 bases from V and 3 from J, leaving 12 bases between them. There are 15 residues in the CDR3.

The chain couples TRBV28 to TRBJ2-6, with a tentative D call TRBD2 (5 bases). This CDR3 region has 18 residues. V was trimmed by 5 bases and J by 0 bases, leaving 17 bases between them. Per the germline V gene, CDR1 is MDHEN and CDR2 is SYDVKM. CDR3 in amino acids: CASSPPGRALSGANVLTF. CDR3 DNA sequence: TGTGCCAGCAGTCCGCCGGGAAGGGCTCTCTCTGGGGCCAACGTCCTGACTTTC.

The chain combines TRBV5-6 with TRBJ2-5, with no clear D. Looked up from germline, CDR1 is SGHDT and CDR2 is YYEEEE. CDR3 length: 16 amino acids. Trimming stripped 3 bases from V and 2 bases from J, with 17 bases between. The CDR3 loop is CASSSNSLRLQETQYF. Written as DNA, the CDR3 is TGTGCCAGCAGCTCTAACAGCTTGCGGCTACAAGAGACCCAGTACTTC.

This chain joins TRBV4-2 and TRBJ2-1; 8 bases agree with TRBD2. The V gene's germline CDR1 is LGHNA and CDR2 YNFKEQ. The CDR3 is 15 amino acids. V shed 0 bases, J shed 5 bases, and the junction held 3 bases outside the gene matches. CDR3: CASSQEGAGDNEQFF. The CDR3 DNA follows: TGTGCCAGCAGCCAAGAGGGAGCGGGGGACAATGAGCAGTTCTTC.

The CDR3 loop is CASSWVLRTKNIQYF. Here the CDR3 DNA reads TGTGCCAGCAGCTGGGTCCTACGCACCAAAAACATTCAGTACTTC. V and J are TRBV7-2 and TRBJ2-4; the D is unclear. Germline CDR1 and CDR2: SGHTA and FQGNSA. V shed 4 bases and J shed 2 bases, with 12 bases lying between them. This CDR3 is built from 15 residues.

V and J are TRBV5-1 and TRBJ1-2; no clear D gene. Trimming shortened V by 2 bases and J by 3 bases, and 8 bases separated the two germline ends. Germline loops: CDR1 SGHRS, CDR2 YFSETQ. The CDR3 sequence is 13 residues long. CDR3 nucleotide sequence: TGCGCCAGCAGCTTTAGCAAGGACTATGGCTACACCTTC. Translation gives CASSFSKDYGYTF.

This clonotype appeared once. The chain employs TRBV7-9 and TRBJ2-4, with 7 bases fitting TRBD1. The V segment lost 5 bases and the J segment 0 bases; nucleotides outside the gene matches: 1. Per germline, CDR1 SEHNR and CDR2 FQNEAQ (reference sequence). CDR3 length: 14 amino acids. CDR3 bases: TGTGCCAGCAGCACAGGGGTAGCCAAAAACATTCAGTACTTC. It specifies CASSTGVAKNIQYF.

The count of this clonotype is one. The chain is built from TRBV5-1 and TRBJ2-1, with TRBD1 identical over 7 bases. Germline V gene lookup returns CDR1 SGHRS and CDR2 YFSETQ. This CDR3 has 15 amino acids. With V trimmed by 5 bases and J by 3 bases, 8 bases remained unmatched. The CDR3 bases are TGCGCCAGCAGTTCCGGGACAGCAGACTACAATGAGCAGTTCTTC. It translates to CASSSGTADYNEQFF. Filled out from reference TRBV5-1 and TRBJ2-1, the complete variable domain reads KAGVTQTPRYLIKTRGQQVTLSCSPISGHRSVSWYQQTPGQGLQFLFEYFSETQRNKGNFPGRFSGRQFSNSRSEMNVSTLELGDSALYLCASSSGTADYNEQFFGPGTRLTVL.

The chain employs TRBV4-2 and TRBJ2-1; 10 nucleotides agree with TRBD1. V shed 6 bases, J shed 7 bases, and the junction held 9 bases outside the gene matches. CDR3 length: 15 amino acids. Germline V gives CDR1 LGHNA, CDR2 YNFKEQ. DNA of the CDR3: TGTGCCAGCAGACCCGCGGGACAGGGGAGAAATGAGCAGTTCTTC. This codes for CASRPAGQGRNEQFF.

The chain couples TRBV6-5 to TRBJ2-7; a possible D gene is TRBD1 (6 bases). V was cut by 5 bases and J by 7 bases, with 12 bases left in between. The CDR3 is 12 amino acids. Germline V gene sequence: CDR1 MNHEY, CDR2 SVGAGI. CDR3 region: CASSRTVWEQYF. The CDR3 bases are TGTGCCAGCAGTAGGACAGTCTGGGAGCAGTACTTC.

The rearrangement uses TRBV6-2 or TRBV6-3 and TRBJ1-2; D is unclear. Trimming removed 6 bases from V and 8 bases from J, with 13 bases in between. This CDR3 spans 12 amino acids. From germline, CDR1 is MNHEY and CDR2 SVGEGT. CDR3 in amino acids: CASRLQIVGYTF. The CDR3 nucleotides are TGTGCCAGCAGGCTCCAGATAGTCGGCTACACCTTC.

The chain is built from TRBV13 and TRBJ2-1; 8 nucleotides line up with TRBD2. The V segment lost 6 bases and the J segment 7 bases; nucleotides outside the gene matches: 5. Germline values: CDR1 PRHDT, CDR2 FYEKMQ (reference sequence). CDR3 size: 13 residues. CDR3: CASRGLGLNEQFF. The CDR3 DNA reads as TGTGCCAGCAGGGGACTAGGGCTAAATGAGCAGTTCTTC. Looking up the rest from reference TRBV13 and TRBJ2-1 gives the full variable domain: AAGVIQSPRHLIKEKRETATLKCYPIPRHDTVYWYQQGPGQDPQFLISFYEKMQSDKGSIPDRFSAQQFSDYHSELNMSSLELGDSALYFCASRGLGLNEQFFGPGTRLTVL.